Listed below are T cell receptor beta chains from one sample, sequenced in a study of blood T cell repertoires in COVID-19. Method: immunoSEQ multiplex PCR; TCRdb's copy keeps in-frame clones and lacks some. Altogether hundreds of thousands of clones are present, about 89% being singletons, with the ten largest covering 6.5%. The sequencing sample was made of peripheral blood. The receptors were gathered from a man in his sixties who had recovered from COVID-19. Each CDR3 is given with its conserved first and last residue. D genes are given only for firm matches. Only part of the rows carry a size: once, few, many, or a class if the clone is expanded.

d_call	v_call	j_call	clone_size	cdr3_aa	cdr3_nt
TRBD1	TRBV19	TRBJ2-2	.	CASSIMGQSTGELFF	TGTGCCAGTAGTATTATGGGACAGAGCACCGGGGAGCTGTTTTTT
.	TRBV5-1	TRBJ2-7	once	CASSLEFFSAYEQYF	TGCGCCAGCAGCTTGGAATTCTTCTCGGCCTACGAGCAGTACTTC
TRBD2	TRBV10-3	TRBJ2-7	.	CAISGSRSPSGATYEQYF	TGTGCCATCAGTGGGTCCCGCTCCCCTAGCGGGGCGACCTACGAGCAGTACTTC
.	TRBV6-5	TRBJ1-2	.	CASTQGFGYGYTF	TGTGCCAGCACCCAGGGATTCGGCTATGGCTACACCTTC
.	TRBV19	TRBJ1-6	.	CASSISQGTGSPLHF	TGTGCCAGTAGTATCTCACAGGGTACAGGTTCACCCCTCCACTTT
TRBD2	TRBV28	TRBJ2-7	.	CASSLPSGSYEQYF	TGTGCCAGCAGTTTACCTAGCGGGAGCTACGAGCAGTACTTC
.	TRBV2	TRBJ2-7	.	CASSVVGYEQYF	TGTGCCAGCAGTGTGGTCGGTTACGAGCAGTACTTC
TRBD2	TRBV19	TRBJ2-1	.	CASSILAGGSYNEQFF	TGTGCCAGTAGTATTCTAGCGGGAGGCTCCTACAATGAGCAGTTCTTC
.	TRBV12-5	TRBJ2-1	.	CASGRAVNNEQFF	TGTGCTAGTGGCAGGGCCGTAAACAATGAGCAGTTCTTC
.	TRBV15	TRBJ2-7	.	CATSRGGRGGEQYF	TGTGCCACCAGCAGAGGAGGACGAGGGGGAGAGCAGTACTTC
.	TRBV7-6	TRBJ2-7	.	CASSPRTDSYEQYF	TGTGCCAGCAGCCCTAGGACAGATTCCTACGAGCAGTACTTC
.	TRBV27	TRBJ2-5	once	CASSLSWLLGETQYF	TGTGCCAGCAGTTTATCGTGGCTTCTAGGAGAGACCCAGTACTTC
.	TRBV4-2	TRBJ2-1	.	CASSQDLAGYGNEQFF	TGTGCCAGCAGCCAAGATCTCGCGGGGTACGGCAATGAGCAGTTCTTC
TRBD1	TRBV5-5	TRBJ1-1	.	CASSRNGQGPNAEAFF	TGTGCCAGCAGCCGCAACGGACAGGGCCCTAACGCTGAAGCTTTCTTT
TRBD1	TRBV6-5	TRBJ2-1	few	CASRGGQGEREQFF	TGTGCCAGCAGGGGAGGACAGGGGGAGAGGGAGCAGTTCTTC
TRBD1	TRBV28	TRBJ1-6	.	CASSVGGQAGSPLHF	TGTGCCAGCAGTGTGGGGGGACAGGCAGGTTCACCCCTCCACTTT
.	TRBV19	TRBJ2-1	.	CASSLQGGEQFF	TGTGCCAGTAGTCTCCAGGGAGGAGAGCAGTTCTTC
.	TRBV7-8	TRBJ2-5	.	CASSLRTDGTQYF	TGTGCCAGCAGCCTCCGGACTGACGGGACCCAGTACTTC
.	TRBV5-1	TRBJ2-7	.	CASSPQAGPTYEQYF	TGCGCCAGCAGCCCCCAGGCAGGCCCGACCTACGAGCAGTACTTC
.	TRBV7-3	TRBJ1-1	.	CASSARRGTEAFF	TGTGCCAGCAGCGCAAGACGGGGTACTGAAGCTTTCTTT
TRBD1	TRBV5-1	TRBJ2-7	.	CASSSLGGQGSDEQYF	TGCGCCAGCAGCTCGTTAGGGGGACAGGGTAGCGACGAGCAGTACTTC
.	TRBV5-1	TRBJ2-5	.	CASSWTAQETQYF	TGCGCCAGCAGTTGGACAGCACAAGAGACCCAGTACTTC
.	TRBV24-1	TRBJ1-1	.	CATSERGITEAFF	TGTGCCACCAGTGAAAGGGGTATCACTGAAGCTTTCTTT
.	TRBV6-1	TRBJ1-2	once	CASSERLGGEGYTF	TGTGCCAGCAGTGAAAGACTCGGGGGTGAGGGCTACACCTTC
.	TRBV28	TRBJ1-2	once	CASSTNSDGGLYGYTF	TGTGCCAGCAGCACCAATTCTGACGGGGGTCTCTATGGCTACACCTTC
.	TRBV12-3/TRBV12-4	TRBJ1-6	.	CASSLEGYSPLHF	TGTGCCAGCAGTTTGGAGGGATATTCACCCCTCCACTTT
TRBD2	TRBV7-2	TRBJ2-1	.	CASSLGLAGVDEQFF	TGTGCCAGCAGCTTAGGGCTAGCGGGAGTGGATGAGCAGTTCTTC
.	TRBV2	TRBJ2-1	.	CASKERLYNEQFF	TGTGCCAGCAAGGAGCGACTCTACAATGAGCAGTTCTTC
TRBD2	TRBV5-1	TRBJ2-1	.	CASSSQAGGTGEQFF	TGCGCCAGCAGCTCCCAAGCGGGAGGGACCGGTGAGCAGTTCTTC
.	TRBV6-2/TRBV6-3	TRBJ1-5	.	CASSFGSSNQPQHF	TGTGCCAGCAGTTTCGGGAGTAGCAATCAGCCCCAGCATTTT